Included here is one T cell receptor beta chain sequence, with context. What it recognizes is unknown. The sample originates from a study of T cell responses to AZD1222 COVID-19 vaccine. Study information: It was second doses at about 4 or about 12 weeks that were pooled.

TCRdb's copy holds only in-frame clones and misses some; the assay was immunoSEQ multiplex PCR. The table lists 150,000 to 200,000 clones, 90% to 95% of them singletons, with 0.9% in the top ten. Trimming took 4 bases from V and 4 from J, leaving 20 bases between them. The length of the CDR3 is 17 residues. In germline, CDR1 is SGHVS, CDR2 FNYEAQ. Study-wide findings and caveats: Clonal diversity was possibly underestimated, and white British individuals and females predominated among donors. Among those given AZD1222, only six were seropositive at baseline.

The sample consisted of peripheral blood, taken on day 0 of AZD1222 vaccination. This chain links TRBV7-6 with TRBJ2-1; D is perhaps TRBD2 (8 bases). The receptor's source is an adult in good health. CDR3 DNA sequence: TGTGCCAGCAGCTCCAGCGGGGGACAGCGGATATACAATGAGCAGTTCTTC. It encodes CASSSSGGQRIYNEQFF.